The rows below give T cell receptor beta chains drawn from one sample of a study of T cells in Graves' hyperthyroidism and ophthalmopathy. TCRdb itself ran the multiplex PCR reads through MiXCR, one entry per CDR3 protein. The sample lists 700,000 or so distinct CDR3 sequences, around 13% seen once, with under 15% in the top ten. Sequencing was performed on blood. These receptors were taken from a woman between 45 and 60 years old with Graves' ophthalmopathy. Both conserved end residues are part of each CDR3. A D gene is named only where the DNA matches it firmly. Clone size is given for some rows only: seen once, a few or many times, or a class if the clone is expanded.

j_call,d_call,cdr3_length,v_call,clone_size,cdr3_aa,cdr3_nt
TRBJ2-7,NA,13,TRBV20-1,NA,CSASGTVSYEQYF,TGCAGTGCTAGTGGTACAGTCTCCTACGAGCAGTACTTC
TRBJ1-2,NA,12,TRBV30,many,CAWSGTLSGYTF,TGTGCCTGGAGTGGGACGCTAAGTGGCTACACCTTC
TRBJ2-5,TRBD1,14,TRBV20-1,many,CSARNRQGRETQYF,TGCAGTGCTAGGAACCGACAGGGGCGAGAGACCCAGTACTTC
TRBJ2-1,NA,18,TRBV7-6,NA,CASSLRDSRSRGYNEQFF,TGTGCCAGCAGCCTTCGGGACTCACGATCGAGGGGATACAATGAGCAGTTCTTC
TRBJ2-3,NA,13,TRBV20-1,many,CSARGWEPYTQYF,TGCAGTGCTAGGGGTTGGGAGCCATATACGCAGTATTTT
TRBJ2-1,NA,15,TRBV5-5,many,CASSLWVGPYNEQFF,TGTGCCAGCAGCTTGTGGGTGGGCCCGTACAATGAGCAGTTCTTC
TRBJ1-3,NA,15,TRBV10-3,few,CAINNDRSSGNTIYF,TGTGCCATCAACAATGACAGGAGCTCTGGAAACACCATATATTTT
TRBJ2-1,NA,12,TRBV29-1,many,CSVVLSYNEQFF,TGCAGCGTCGTCCTCTCCTACAATGAGCAGTTCTTC
TRBJ1-1,NA,11,TRBV28,NA,CAILLGTEAFF,TGTGCCATCCTCCTGGGGACTGAAGCTTTCTTT
TRBJ2-3,NA,14,TRBV7-2,many,CASSLTRGTDTQYF,TGTGCCAGCAGCTTAACTAGAGGCACAGATACGCAGTATTTT
TRBJ2-2,TRBD2,20,TRBV6-5,many,CASSYSRTSGTFVNTGELFF,TGTGCCAGCAGTTACTCGAGGACTAGCGGGACTTTCGTTAACACCGGGGAGCTGTTTTTT
TRBJ2-3,TRBD1,15,TRBV19,NA,CTSSMRTGSTDTQYF,TGTACCAGTAGTATGAGGACAGGAAGCACAGATACGCAGTATTTT
TRBJ1-1,NA,14,TRBV20-1,NA,CSARDLRSNTEAFF,TGCAGTGCTAGAGATCTCAGATCGAACACTGAAGCTTTCTTT
TRBJ2-5,NA,16,TRBV7-9,many,CASSLVVRRYQETQYF,TGTGCCAGCAGCTTAGTGGTTCGCCGTTACCAAGAGACCCAGTACTTC
TRBJ1-6,NA,14,TRBV10-3,NA,CAISLTDGNSPLHF,TGTGCCATCAGTCTAACGGACGGTAATTCACCCCTCCACTTT
TRBJ2-7,NA,13,TRBV2,few,CARRDGLRNEQYF,TGTGCCAGAAGGGACGGGTTAAGGAACGAGCAGTACTTC
TRBJ1-3,NA,12,TRBV12-3/TRBV12-4,NA,CASSFWGNTIYF,TGTGCCAGCAGTTTTTGGGGAAACACCATATATTTT
TRBJ1-1,NA,16,TRBV4-1,many,CASSQPFSTDNTEAFF,TGCGCCAGCAGCCAACCTTTCTCGACAGACAACACTGAAGCTTTCTTT
TRBJ2-1,NA,15,TRBV10-3,many,CAISGSLGVYNEQFF,TGTGCCATCAGTGGAAGTCTAGGGGTTTACAATGAGCAGTTCTTC
TRBJ2-7,TRBD2,14,TRBV6-1,many,CASSEGGRGLEQYF,TGTGCCAGCAGTGAAGGCGGGAGAGGTTTAGAGCAGTACTTC
TRBJ2-2,NA,16,TRBV6-4,NA,CASSPGGPEFPGELFF,TGTGCCAGCAGCCCCGGAGGGCCGGAGTTTCCCGGGGAGCTGTTTTTT
TRBJ2-7,NA,14,TRBV4-3,NA,CASSQDRTSYEQYF,TGCGCCAGCAGCCAAGATAGAACTTCCTACGAGCAGTACTTC
TRBJ2-2,NA,15,TRBV24-1,few,CATSDTPGQTGELFF,TGTGCCACCAGTGACACTCCGGGACAAACCGGGGAGCTGTTTTTT
TRBJ2-7,NA,15,TRBV28,many,CASSPVVGAGYEQYF,TGTGCCAGCAGTCCGGTAGTGGGTGCTGGGTACGAGCAGTACTTC
TRBJ2-7,TRBD2,14,TRBV7-2,many,CASSANSGSYEQYF,TGTGCCAGCAGCGCAAATAGCGGGAGTTACGAGCAGTACTTC
TRBJ2-2,TRBD1,16,TRBV6-1,NA,CASSQRDRHTTGELFF,TGTGCCAGCAGTCAAAGGGACAGACATACAACCGGGGAGCTGTTTTTT
TRBJ2-6,TRBD2,19,TRBV7-2,many,CASSLRPSSGRGGANVLTF,TGTGCCAGCAGCCTTCGGCCCTCTAGCGGGAGGGGTGGGGCCAACGTCCTGACTTTC
TRBJ2-7,TRBD1,15,TRBV5-1,many,CASSLGDRSPNEQYF,TGCGCCAGCAGCTTGGGGGACAGGTCTCCCAACGAGCAGTACTTC